The present TCR beta chain was sequenced within a study of control samples from healthy donors and cancer patients (dated by TCRdb to about 2020). On this clone: Its target antigen remains unknown. Base qualities are not at hand, and no much larger clone is one base apart.

The method was the immunoSEQ multiplex PCR assay. Held by TCRdb, this immuneACCESS table contains in-frame sequences only and omits some clones. Under half of the omission traces to an unresolved V gene where checked; the cause of the rest is unknown. The sample profile shows 100,000 to 150,000 clones; about 90% of them were found once. The ten largest clonotypes hold about 2.7% of the sample. Sequencing input: blood. This TCR came from a man aged 55-75 years in good health.

The DNA reads as follows: TGTGCCATCAGTGAGGGAAAAGGGGGATCTGGAAACACCATATATTTT. It translates as CAISEGKGGSGNTIYF. The chain is encoded by TRBV10-3 joined to TRBJ1-3; TRBD1 is a possible D gene, resting on 6 matching bases. Cut back by 2 bases and 1 base, the V and J ends lie 12 bases apart. The CDR3 contains 16 residues, cysteine and phenylalanine counted. Just the 48-base CDR3 DNA is kept, in frame starting at base 1. CDR1 and CDR2, looked up from the germline V gene, are ENHRY and SYGVKD.